The 7 T cell receptor beta chains reported below all come from one sample, sequenced in a study of blood T cell repertoires in COVID-19. Sequenced by immunoSEQ multiplex PCR; TCRdb stores in-frame clones only, minus some. The data hold some 110,000 clones, with roughly four fifths observed a single time. Input material: peripheral blood. The receptors derive from a woman aged 55-69 years with acute or convalescent COVID-19.

This clone was found once. V and J are TRBV4-1 and TRBJ1-1, with a possible D match to TRBD1 (5 bases). V was cut by 4 bases and J by 3 bases, with 21 bases left in between. The CDR3 covers 17 residues. From germline, CDR1 is MGHRA and CDR2 YSYEKL. CDR3 region: CASSRHEDAGQDTEAFF. The CDR3 DNA reads as TGCGCCAGCAGCCGTCACGAGGACGCAGGGCAGGACACTGAAGCTTTCTTT.

The V and J genes are TRBV6-5 and TRBJ2-2, with D hard to call. V was shortened by 0 bases and J by 1 base, with 9 bases between the two germline ends. Germline CDR1 is MNHEY and CDR2 is SVGAGI. The CDR3 is 16 amino acids. CDR3 loop: CASSYSSSQNTGELFF. CDR3 nucleotides: TGTGCCAGCAGTTACTCGAGTAGCCAGAACACCGGGGAGCTGTTTTTT.

This clone was seen a few times. The rearrangement uses TRBV2 and TRBJ2-7, with D possibly matching TRBD1 (5 bases). V was trimmed by 5 bases and J by 4 bases, leaving 9 bases between them. The CDR3 is 12 residues long. Per the germline V gene, CDR1 is SNHLY and CDR2 is FYNNEI. In DNA, the CDR3 is TGTGCCAGCAGTCAACAGGCATACGAGCAGTACTTC. It specifies CASSQQAYEQYF.

The V call is TRBV3-1 (or the pseudogene TRBV3-2), the J call TRBJ2-1, with a weak D call TRBD2 (6 bases). CDR1 and CDR2 (germline): LGHDT, YNNKEL (reference sequence). This CDR3 contains 14 residues. Trimming took 3 bases from V and 4 from J, leaving 10 bases between them. The CDR3 DNA is TGTGCCAGCAGCCAGGCCGGGACTTACAATGAGCAGTTCTTC. Residues: CASSQAGTYNEQFF.

CDR3 in DNA: TGTGCCAGCAGCTCAGGGACAGGGGGTTCGTATGGCTACACCTTC. This gives the protein CASSSGTGGSYGYTF. The rearrangement uses TRBV11-2 and TRBJ1-2; TRBD1 matches at 11 bases. Germline trimming cut 4 bases from V and 5 bases from J; bases unmatched to any gene: 6. This CDR3 comprises 15 residues. Germline loops: CDR1 SGHAT, CDR2 FQNNGV.

The chain uses TRBV7-9 and TRBJ1-3; perhaps TRBD1 as D (5 bases). Deletions cut 4 bases from V and 6 bases from J, with 22 bases between. The germline V gene has CDR1 SEHNR and CDR2 FQNEAQ (reference sequence). The length of the CDR3 is 17 residues. The CDR3 spells CASSSGVRNPSSNTIYF. CDR3 DNA sequence: TGTGCCAGCAGCTCGGGGGTTCGTAATCCTTCTTCAAACACCATATATTTT.

The rearrangement uses TRBV20-1 and TRBJ1-1, with D possibly TRBD1 on 6 matching bases. This CDR3 is built from 13 residues. CDR1 and CDR2 (germline): DFQATT, SNEGSKA (reference sequence). Trimming removed 3 bases at V and 2 bases at J, with 10 bases between. For the CDR3, the DNA is TGCAGTGCTAGTGGACAGTCCAACACTGAAGCTTTCTTT. It yields the protein CSASGQSNTEAFF.